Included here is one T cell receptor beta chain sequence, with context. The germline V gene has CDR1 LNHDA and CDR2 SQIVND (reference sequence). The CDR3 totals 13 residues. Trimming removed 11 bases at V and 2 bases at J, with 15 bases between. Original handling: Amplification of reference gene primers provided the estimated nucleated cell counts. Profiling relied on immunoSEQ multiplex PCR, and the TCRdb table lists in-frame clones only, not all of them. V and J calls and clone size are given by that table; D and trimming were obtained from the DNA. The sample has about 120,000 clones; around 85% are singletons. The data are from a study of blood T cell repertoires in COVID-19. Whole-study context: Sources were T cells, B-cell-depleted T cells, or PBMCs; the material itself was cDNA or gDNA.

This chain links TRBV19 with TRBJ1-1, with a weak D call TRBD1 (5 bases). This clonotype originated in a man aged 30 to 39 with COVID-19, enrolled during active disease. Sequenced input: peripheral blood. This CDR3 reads CAGGEVKNTEAFF. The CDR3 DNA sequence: TGTGCCGGGGGGGAGGTAAAAAACACTGAAGCTTTCTTT. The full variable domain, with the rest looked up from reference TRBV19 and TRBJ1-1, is DGGITQSPKYLFRKEGQNVTLSCEQNLNHDAMYWYRQDPGQGLRLIYYSQIVNDFQKGDIAEGYSVSREKKESFPLTVTSAQKNPTAFYLCAGGEVKNTEAFFGQGTRLTVV.